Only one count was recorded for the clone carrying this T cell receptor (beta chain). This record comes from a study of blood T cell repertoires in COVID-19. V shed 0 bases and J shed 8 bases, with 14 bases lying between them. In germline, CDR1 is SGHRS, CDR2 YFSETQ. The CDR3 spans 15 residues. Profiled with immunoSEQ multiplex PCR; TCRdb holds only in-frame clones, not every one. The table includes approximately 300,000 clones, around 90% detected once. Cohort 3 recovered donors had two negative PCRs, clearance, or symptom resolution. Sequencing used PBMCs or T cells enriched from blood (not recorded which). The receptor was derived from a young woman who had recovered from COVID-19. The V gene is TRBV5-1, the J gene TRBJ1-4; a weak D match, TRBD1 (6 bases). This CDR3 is CASSLAGQGIEKLFF. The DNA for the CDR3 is TGCGCCAGCAGCTTGGCCGGGCAGGGGATAGAAAAACTGTTTTTT.